This T cell receptor (beta chain) was captured in a study of OX40 agonist ivuxolimab in advanced cancers. Produced via immunoSEQ multiplex PCR; TCRdb's table is partial and in-frame only. The table has 43,000 or so clones, approximately 83% seen once. CDR3 length: 13 residues. Deletions cut 8 bases from V and 2 bases from J, with 10 bases between. Germline assignment: CDR1 SQVTM and CDR2 ANQGSEA. This chain uses TRBV29-1 with TRBJ2-6; D ambiguous. This clonotype originated in an adult with an advanced solid tumor such as melanoma, head and neck, liver or kidney cancer. Sample: CD4+ or CD8+ T cells sorted from blood, taken in a trial of the OX40 agonist ivuxolimab. CDR3 nucleotide sequence: TGCAGCACCCGGACGGCTGGGGCCAACGTCCTGACTTTC. It yields the protein CSTRTAGANVLTF.